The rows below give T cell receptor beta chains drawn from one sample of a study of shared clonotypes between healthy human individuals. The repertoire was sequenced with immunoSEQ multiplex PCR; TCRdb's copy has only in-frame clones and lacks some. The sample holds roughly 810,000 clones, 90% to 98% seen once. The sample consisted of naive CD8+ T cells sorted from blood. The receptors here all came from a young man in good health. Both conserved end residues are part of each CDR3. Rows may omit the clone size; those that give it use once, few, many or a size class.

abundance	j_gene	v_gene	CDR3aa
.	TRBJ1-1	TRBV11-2	CASSLSLNTEAFF
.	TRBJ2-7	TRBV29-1	CSVKGVPSSYEQYF
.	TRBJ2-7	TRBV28	CASSLWGTGPVYEQYF
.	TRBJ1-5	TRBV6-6	CASSSLDSFDQPQHF
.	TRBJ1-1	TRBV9	CASSERGALNTEAFF
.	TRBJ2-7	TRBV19	CASSIAGDSYEQYF
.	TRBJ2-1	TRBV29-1	CSPIRSGAGEQFF
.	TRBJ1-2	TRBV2	CASSGRQGYGYGYTF
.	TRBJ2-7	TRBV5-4	CASSGNRGSYEQYF
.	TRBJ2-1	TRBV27	CASSLNGGSGTYNEQFF
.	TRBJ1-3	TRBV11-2	CASSFGRISGNTIYF
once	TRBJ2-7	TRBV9	CASSPLPGTATYEQYF
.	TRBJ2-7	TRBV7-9	CASSASLGHEQYF
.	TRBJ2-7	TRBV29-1	CSVVASYEQYF
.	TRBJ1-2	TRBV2	CASRDSYYGYTF
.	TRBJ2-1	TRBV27	CASSLAGEQFF
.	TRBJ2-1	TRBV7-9	CASSLAGGKNEQFF
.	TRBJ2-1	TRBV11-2	CASSLDLWDEKSSYNEQFF